Below are 25 T cell receptor beta chains sequenced from a single sample in a study of vaccination and CD4 T cells after COVID-19. Treatment defined: approximately nine-day PBMC culture with coronavirus spike peptide pools or control peptides (ViraFEST assay). No antigen is known for these receptors. Cultured CD4+ T cell DNA was sequenced using the Oncomine TCR Beta short-read assay. Using its own MiXCR run on the PCR reads, TCRdb lists one record per CDR3 protein. The table lists some 20,000 distinct CDR3 sequences, under 55% of them singletons. Sequenced here: CD4+ T cells from blood, cultured in vitro, sampled before SARS-CoV-2 vaccination. The receptors derive from a human donor who received a COVID-19 vaccine.

This clonotype has just a few counts. A junction end diverges from the germline sequence, so it may reflect a read error. This rearrangement joins TRBV6-5 to TRBJ2-1; 7 bases line up with TRBD2. Germline CDR1 reads MNHEY; CDR2 reads SVGAGI. The CDR3 runs 15 residues. The CDR3 region has the DNA TGTGCCAGCAGATACTACCCGGGGGGTACGAATGAGCAGTTCTTC. Amino acids: CASRYYPGGTNEQFF.

V and J are TRBV19 and TRBJ2-7; D may be TRBD2 (5 bases). Trimming removed 4 bases from V and 0 bases from J, with 10 bases in between. From germline, CDR1 is LNHDA and CDR2 SQIVND (reference sequence). The CDR3 contains 14 residues. The chain's CDR3 is CASSRTLSSYEQYF. CDR3 DNA sequence: TGTGCCAGTAGTAGGACTCTCAGCTCCTACGAGCAGTACTTC.

The V call is TRBV7-8, the J call TRBJ1-2; D gene uncertain. Trimming took off 1 base at V and 1 base at J, with 4 bases between the two ends. Germline V gene sequence: CDR1 SGHVS, CDR2 FQNEAQ. The CDR3 has 13 residues. CDR3 nucleotide sequence: TGTGCCAGCAGCTTAGGTCGTAACTATGGCTACACCTTC. This encodes CASSLGRNYGYTF.

This sequence joins TRBV5-1 and TRBJ1-1; possible D gene TRBD1, 6 bases. The CDR3 loop spans 14 amino acids. Trimming shortened V by 4 bases and J by 4 bases, and 14 bases separated the two germline ends. Germline V gene lookup returns CDR1 SGHRS and CDR2 YFSETQ. The CDR3 sequence is CASSQSGAITEAFF. In DNA, the CDR3 is TGCGCCAGCAGCCAGTCAGGGGCCATCACTGAAGCTTTCTTT.

This clonotype was observed a handful of times. The V and J genes are TRBV2 and TRBJ2-5, with unresolved D. Germline V gives CDR1 SNHLY, CDR2 FYNNEI. CDR3 length: 14 residues. V dropped 6 bases and J dropped 0 bases, with 11 bases sitting between them. In DNA, the CDR3 is TGTGCCAGCAGGGGTCAGGTCTACCAAGAGACCCAGTACTTC. Its protein product is CASRGQVYQETQYF.

This chain joins TRBV6-2 or TRBV6-3 and TRBJ1-6, with TRBD1 as a possible D gene (6 bases). The CDR3 runs to 15 residues. Trimming stripped 0 bases from V and 8 bases from J, with 11 bases between. CDR1 MNHEY and CDR2 SVGEGT come from the germline V gene. The CDR3 reads CASSYSYRADSPLHF. The CDR3 DNA reads TGTGCCAGCAGTTACTCGTACAGGGCCGATTCACCCCTCCACTTT.

The gene calls are TRBV29-1 and TRBJ2-7; TRBD1 matches 7 bases. The germline V gene has CDR1 SQVTM and CDR2 ANQGSEA. J was trimmed by 2 bases and V by 5 bases; bases with no gene match: 6. The CDR3 runs 13 residues. This chain's CDR3 is CSVSRQGAYEQYF. CDR3 sequence (DNA): TGCAGCGTTAGCCGCCAGGGGGCCTACGAGCAGTACTTC.

The rearrangement uses TRBV6-1 and TRBJ1-2; TRBD1 might be the D (5 bases). Trimming took 6 bases from V and 0 from J, leaving 26 bases between them. This CDR3 is 19 amino acids long. Germline values: CDR1 MNHNS, CDR2 SASEGT. The CDR3 DNA reads as TGTGCCAGCAGCCACAGTCCCTTTAGGGTCAGGGAATCTAACTATGGCTACACCTTC. The encoded protein is CASSHSPFRVRESNYGYTF.

This rearrangement joins TRBV6-1 to TRBJ1-2; 8 nucleotides agree with TRBD1. This CDR3 contains 13 residues. Trimming cost V 7 bases and J 4 bases; bases outside gene matches: 5. In germline, CDR1 is MNHNS, CDR2 SASEGT. This chain's CDR3 is CASTGGAGYGYTF. Written as DNA, the CDR3 is TGTGCCAGCACAGGGGGCGCGGGCTATGGCTACACCTTC.

In this sample, this clonotype turned up a few times. V and J are TRBV20-1 and TRBJ2-5, with 9 bases matching TRBD2. Trimming removed 0 bases from V and 2 bases from J; junction bases left unmatched: 10. Germline V gives CDR1 DFQATT, CDR2 SNEGSKA (reference sequence). This CDR3 region has 17 residues. The CDR3 protein is CSARDFGLAGKQETQYF. CDR3 coding DNA: TGCAGTGCTAGAGATTTTGGTCTAGCGGGAAAACAAGAGACCCAGTACTTC.

Of note for this clonotype: Germline and junction disagree at one end, which may indicate a read error. The chain recombines TRBV6-5 with TRBJ2-7; no clear D gene. The CDR3 covers 15 residues. The germline CDR1 and CDR2 sequences are MNHEY and SVGAGI. CDR3 coding DNA: TGTGTCAGCAGTTACTCGATTGGCAGCTCCTACGAGCAGTACTTC. Amino acid sequence: CVSSYSIGSSYEQYF.

The chain uses TRBV6-1 and TRBJ1-5, with 8 bases that match TRBD1. CDR3 size: 15 residues. V lost 1 base, J lost 5 bases, and 4 bases stayed unmatched. Germline CDR1 MNHNS, CDR2 SASEGT. CDR3 DNA sequence: TGTGCCAGCAGTGAAGGAGACAGGGGAGATCAGCCCCAGCATTTT. Translating gives CASSEGDRGDQPQHF.

This clonotype showed up just a few times. The chain is built from TRBV30 and TRBJ1-5, with D possibly TRBD1 on 6 matching bases. Germline-derived CDR1 and CDR2 are GTSNPN and SVGIG (reference sequence). The CDR3 contains 16 residues. The V gene lost 1 base and the J gene lost 3 bases, with 16 bases spanning the gap. CDR3 amino acids: CAWSGPPGTNNQPQHF. The CDR3 nucleotides read TGTGCCTGGAGTGGACCCCCCGGGACAAACAATCAGCCCCAGCATTTT. The full variable domain, in which reference TRBV30 and TRBJ1-5 provide the parts outside the CDR3, is SQTIHQWPATLVQPVGSPLSLECTVEGTSNPNLYWYRQAAGRGLQLLFYSVGIGQISSEVPQNLSASRPQDRQFILSSKKLLLSDSGFYLCAWSGPPGTNNQPQHFGDGTRLSIL.

The chain employs TRBV30 and TRBJ1-1; the match to TRBD1 covers 7 bases. The length of the CDR3 is 14 residues. Trimming cost V 4 bases and J 0 bases; bases outside gene matches: 5. Germline V lookup: CDR1 GTSNPN, CDR2 SVGIG (reference sequence). CDR3 sequence: CAWTRTGLNTEAFF. The CDR3 region has the DNA TGTGCCTGGACCAGGACAGGCTTGAACACTGAAGCTTTCTTT.

This chain connects TRBV20-1 to TRBJ2-1; possible D gene TRBD1, 6 bases. The CDR3 contains 14 residues. Trimming cost V 3 bases and J 6 bases, with 15 bases left between them. Looked up from germline, CDR1 is DFQATT and CDR2 is SNEGSKA (reference sequence). CDR3 sequence reads: CSASIYGRGNEQFF. CDR3 in DNA: TGCAGTGCTAGTATTTACGGCAGGGGCAATGAGCAGTTCTTC.

This chain links TRBV5-1 with TRBJ2-7; D not certain. Germline CDR1 is SGHRS and CDR2 is YFSETQ. Trimming pared 0 bases from V and 4 bases from J, leaving 14 bases between. The CDR3 is 15 residues long. The CDR3 spells CASSLGPTRAYEQYF. In nucleotides, the CDR3 is TGCGCCAGCAGCTTGGGCCCGACCCGGGCTTACGAGCAGTACTTC. Using reference TRBV5-1 and TRBJ2-7 for the parts outside the CDR3, the full variable domain is KAGVTQTPRYLIKTRGQQVTLSCSPISGHRSVSWYQQTPGQGLQFLFEYFSETQRNKGNFPGRFSGRQFSNSRSEMNVSTLELGDSALYLCASSLGPTRAYEQYFGPGTRLTVT.

The V gene is TRBV5-4, the J gene TRBJ2-4; TRBD2 matches 8 bases. Trimming at V came to 1 base and at J to 8 bases, leaving 5 bases not matched to a gene. The CDR3 runs to 14 residues. Germline assignment: CDR1 SGHNT and CDR2 YYREEE (reference sequence). The CDR3 sequence: CASSLYRREDIQYF. DNA of the CDR3: TGTGCCAGCAGCTTGTACAGGCGGGAGGACATTCAGTACTTC.

The chain employs TRBV2 and TRBJ2-2; perhaps D is TRBD1 or TRBD2 (6 bases each). The germline V gene encodes CDR1 SNHLY and CDR2 FYNNEI. This CDR3 is built from 14 residues. V lost 6 bases and J 1 base, leaving 9 bases between the germline ends. The CDR3 reads CASRGGKNTGELFF. CDR3 sequence (DNA): TGTGCCAGCAGGGGGGGCAAGAACACCGGGGAGCTGTTTTTT.

CDR3 region: CASSPTPGLRGGYTF. The DNA of the CDR3 is TGTGCCAGCAGCCCGACTCCGGGACTGAGGGGTGGCTACACCTTC. The rearrangement uses TRBV14 and TRBJ1-2, with D perhaps matching TRBD1 (5 bases). Germline assignment: CDR1 SGHDN and CDR2 FVKESK. V lost 4 bases and J lost 7, with 19 bases in between. This CDR3 is built from 15 residues.

By share of the sample, this clonotype is medium-sized. The chain links TRBV24-1 to TRBJ2-5; D tentatively reads TRBD1 or TRBD2 (5 bases each). CDR3 length: 15 residues. In germline, CDR1 is KGHDR, CDR2 SFDVKD. V lost 0 bases, J lost 5 bases, and 12 bases lay in between. The CDR3 is CATSDLQRGLETQYF. Here the CDR3 DNA reads TGTGCCACCAGTGATTTGCAACGGGGCTTGGAGACCCAGTACTTC.

The CDR3, as DNA: TGTGCCAGCAGCTCTACAGGGTATCCGGGGAACACTGAAGCTTTCTTT. Residues: CASSSTGYPGNTEAFF. J is TRBJ1-1 and V is TRBV5-4, with D possibly matching TRBD1 (6 bases). The CDR3 runs 16 residues. Germline values: CDR1 SGHNT, CDR2 YYREEE (reference sequence). V dropped 3 bases and J dropped 1 base, with 16 bases sitting between them. Filled out from reference TRBV5-4 and TRBJ1-1, the complete variable domain reads ETGVTQSPTHLIKTRGQQVTLRCSSQSGHNTVSWYQQALGQGPQFIFQYYREEENGRGNFPPRFSGLQFPNYSSELNVNALELDDSALYLCASSSTGYPGNTEAFFGQGTRLTVV.

There are a few counts of this clonotype. The V call is TRBV24-1, the J call TRBJ1-2, with D possibly being TRBD1 (5 bases). CDR3 length equals 13 residues. The V gene lost 3 bases and the J gene lost 4 bases, with 8 bases spanning the gap. Germline V lookup: CDR1 KGHDR, CDR2 SFDVKD. The CDR3 spells CATSDTGPYGYTF. The CDR3 bases are TGTGCCACCAGTGATACAGGACCCTATGGCTACACCTTC.

This clonotype is a singleton in its sample. This rearrangement joins TRBV5-4 to TRBJ2-3; D unclear. The CDR3 covers 14 residues. The germline CDR1 and CDR2 sequences are SGHNT and YYREEE (reference sequence). Between the trimmed V and J ends, which lost 2 bases and 5 bases, there was a span of 12 bases. Here the CDR3 reads CASSLDPAGDTQYF. The DNA of the CDR3 is TGTGCCAGCAGCTTAGACCCAGCTGGAGATACGCAGTATTTT.

This sequence joins TRBV24-1 and TRBJ2-3; the D is unclear. From germline, CDR1 is KGHDR and CDR2 SFDVKD. CDR3 length: 11 amino acids. V lost 3 bases, J lost 13 bases, and 10 bases lay in between. DNA for the CDR3: TGTGCCACCAGTGATAGGTCAGCTAAGTATTTT. Residues: CATSDRSAKYF.

The gene calls are TRBV30 and TRBJ2-1; D is uncertain. The CDR3 contains 15 residues. The germline gives CDR1 GTSNPN, CDR2 SVGIG (reference sequence). Between the trimmed V and J ends, which lost 1 base and 0 bases, there was a span of 10 bases. The CDR3 DNA follows: TGTGCCTGGAGTGGAAGCGTTAGCTCCTACAATGAGCAGTTCTTC. This encodes CAWSGSVSSYNEQFF.